The 27 T cell receptor beta chains listed next were all sequenced from one sample in a study of T-cell reconstitution after alpha-beta-depleted transplantation in children. A library of TCRbeta sequences, prepared with unique molecular identifiers, was generated. MiXCR, applied by TCRdb to the PCR reads, yields one record per CDR3 protein. The data contain some 530,000 distinct CDR3 sequences, 9.5% to 15% of them singletons. Sequencing was performed on PBMCs from the stem cell graft donor, taken from the stem cell graft. The receptors were sampled from a human donor who donated a stem cell graft to a child with combined immunodeficiency.

The rearrangement joins TRBV18 to TRBJ2-2; perhaps TRBD1 as D (5 bases). The V gene lost 0 bases and the J gene lost 5 bases, with 10 bases spanning the gap. The CDR3 is made up of 15 amino acids. Germline CDR1 reads KGHSH; CDR2 reads LQKENI. The CDR3 bases are TGTGCCAGCTCACCACCGTCAGGGCGGACCGGGGAGCTGTTTTTT. Encoded protein: CASSPPSGRTGELFF.

The chain joins TRBV11-3 to TRBJ2-1, with 10 bases matching TRBD2. This CDR3 region has 13 residues. V lost 8 bases to trimming and J lost 4 bases; unmatched junction nucleotides: 2. Germline V CDR1 and CDR2: SGHNT, YENEEA. The CDR3 region has the DNA TGTGCCAGCGGACTAGCGGAGTACAATGAGCAGTTCTTC. Translated, it gives CASGLAEYNEQFF.

The V gene is TRBV9, the J gene TRBJ2-5; 7 bases are shared with TRBD1. Germline CDR1 SGDLS, CDR2 YYNGEE. The CDR3 loop spans 14 amino acids. The junction had 2 bases not matched to a gene; V was cut back by 1 base and J by 2 bases. CDR3 coding DNA: TGTGCCAGCAGCGTAACAGGGGTTCAAGAGACCCAGTACTTC. Protein: CASSVTGVQETQYF.

This clonotype was counted between two and nine times. The gene calls are TRBV3-1 and TRBJ2-7; D unresolved. V shed 0 bases and J shed 7 bases, with 13 bases lying between them. CDR1 is LGHDT and CDR2 is YNNKEL in the germline V gene (reference sequence). The CDR3 has 14 residues. DNA of the CDR3: TGTGCCAGCAGCCAAGAATATAGCCTACTGGAGCAGTACTTC. Residues: CASSQEYSLLEQYF.

This clonotype has a handful of counts. This rearrangement joins TRBV5-1 to TRBJ2-7, with a possible D match to TRBD2 (6 bases). V was trimmed by 5 bases and J by 4 bases, leaving 13 bases between them. The CDR3 sequence is 13 residues long. Germline V CDR1 and CDR2: SGHRS, YFSETQ. The DNA of the CDR3 is TGCGCCAGCAGGGCGGGACGACTATACGAGCAGTACTTC. This translates into CASRAGRLYEQYF.

The CDR3 is CASSVGTGPFNQPQHF. The CDR3 coding sequence is TGTGCCAGCAGTGTCGGGACAGGGCCCTTCAATCAGCCCCAGCATTTT. This rearrangement joins TRBV6-1 to TRBJ1-5; TRBD1 aligns across 9 bases. Germline CDR1 is MNHNS and CDR2 is SASEGT. The V and J ends lost 4 bases and 3 bases, in that order; junction bases with no gene match: 7. CDR3 length: 16 amino acids.

The chain is built from TRBV28 and TRBJ2-5; 10 nucleotides line up with TRBD2. The CDR3 is 15 residues long. Germline CDR1 and CDR2: MDHEN and SYDVKM. With V trimmed by 3 bases and J by 2 bases, 3 bases remained unmatched. The CDR3: CASSFMTSGQETQYF. In DNA, the CDR3 is TGTGCCAGCAGTTTCATGACTAGCGGGCAAGAGACCCAGTACTTC.

This clonotype occurred many times. This chain links TRBV20-1 with TRBJ1-3, with 7 positions matching TRBD1. The CDR3 is 16 amino acids. Per the germline V gene, CDR1 is DFQATT and CDR2 is SNEGSKA (reference sequence). The trim removed 6 bases at V and 0 bases at J, leaving 11 bases unmatched. The CDR3 reads CSAYTGAGDSGNTIYF. The CDR3 bases are TGCAGTGCGTATACAGGGGCAGGGGACTCTGGAAACACCATATATTTT.

V is TRBV25-1 and J is TRBJ2-2; 7 bases fit TRBD1. The V gene's germline CDR1 is MGHDK and CDR2 SYGVNS. The junction had 8 bases not matched to a gene; V was cut back by 0 bases and J by 4 bases. This CDR3 is built from 17 residues. DNA for the CDR3: TGTGCCAGCAGTGAATATCTTAGGACAGGACGCACCGGGGAGCTGTTTTTT. Translating gives CASSEYLRTGRTGELFF.

This clonotype was observed a handful of times. The junction departs from germline at one end; a sequencing error may be responsible. The chain has TRBV7-7 and TRBJ2-5; D is perhaps TRBD2 (6 bases). Germline-derived CDR1 and CDR2 are SSHAT and FNYEAQ (reference sequence). The CDR3 length is 13 residues. The CDR3 sequence: CASSRETQETQYF. The CDR3 DNA reads TGTGCTAGCAGCCGGGAGACTCAAGAGACCCAGTACTTC.

The V and J genes are TRBV6-1 and TRBJ2-3; D possibly corresponds to TRBD2 (5 bases). V was trimmed by 7 bases and J by 4 bases, leaving 15 bases between them. The germline V gene encodes CDR1 MNHNS and CDR2 SASEGT. The CDR3 contains 14 residues. For the CDR3, the DNA is TGTGCCAGCAATCAGCGGCGGGCAGCAGATACGCAGTATTTT. It codes for CASNQRRAADTQYF.

This clonotype was counted between two and nine times. This chain's CDR3 is CASRQWDSQETQYF. The CDR3, as DNA: TGTGCCAGCCGTCAGTGGGACAGCCAAGAGACCCAGTACTTC. The rearrangement uses TRBV27 and TRBJ2-5; TRBD1 matches 7 bases. The length of the CDR3 is 14 residues. Trimming cost V 8 bases and J 1 base; bases outside gene matches: 7. Germline assignment: CDR1 MNHEY and CDR2 SMNVEV (reference sequence).

This clonotype was detected only a few times. The CDR3 is CASSLAGVALTNEKLFF. CDR3 nucleotide sequence: TGTGCCAGCAGCTTGGCCGGGGTGGCCCTCACTAATGAAAAACTGTTTTTT. This chain connects TRBV5-5 to TRBJ1-4; D is unclear. V lost 0 bases to trimming and J lost 2 bases, with 14 bases between them. The CDR3 covers 17 residues. The germline V gene has CDR1 SGHKS and CDR2 YYEKEE (reference sequence).

A few counts support this clonotype. This chain connects TRBV5-1 to TRBJ2-1; D unclear. Per the germline V gene, CDR1 is SGHRS and CDR2 is YFSETQ. The CDR3 has 18 residues. Trimming stripped 2 bases from V and 0 bases from J, with 18 bases between. CDR3 nucleotides: TGCGCCAGCAGCTTTCCACCTATGGGCCAGAGCTCCTACAATGAGCAGTTCTTC. Encoded protein: CASSFPPMGQSSYNEQFF.

J is TRBJ1-1 and V is TRBV29-1; D gene unclear. V lost 4 bases, J lost 1 base, and 10 bases lay in between. The CDR3 has 13 residues. Germline CDR1 is SQVTM and CDR2 is ANQGSEA. CDR3 DNA sequence: TGCAGCGTTGTTCCGGTCCCGAACACTGAAGCTTTCTTT. Translating gives CSVVPVPNTEAFF.

This clonotype was observed a few times. The chain has TRBV30 and TRBJ2-7, with TRBD1 matching 7 bases. V lost 2 bases to trimming and J lost 4 bases; unmatched junction nucleotides: 14. Germline loops: CDR1 GTSNPN, CDR2 SVGIG (reference sequence). This CDR3 contains 16 residues. The CDR3 reads CAWSNPYSYRGYEQYF. The CDR3 region has the DNA TGTGCCTGGAGTAACCCCTACTCATACAGGGGATACGAGCAGTACTTC.

This clonotype has a handful of counts. The chain has TRBV12-3 or TRBV12-4 and TRBJ2-5, with 9 bases identical to TRBD2. The CDR3 spans 14 residues. The J segment lost 4 bases and the V segment lost 5 bases, leaving 5 bases of the junction unmatched. The CDR3 DNA reads as TGTGCCAGCAGTCCCTCACTAGCGGGAGAGACCCAGTACTTC. It specifies CASSPSLAGETQYF.

In this sample, this clonotype turned up many times. The chain carries TRBV12-3 or TRBV12-4 and TRBJ2-1, with 10 bases lining up with TRBD2. The ends lost 5 bases at V and 5 bases at J; junction bases unmatched: 6. This CDR3 region has 15 residues. The CDR3 reads CASSASSGGNNEQFF. The CDR3 region has the DNA TGTGCCAGCAGTGCGTCTAGCGGGGGTAACAATGAGCAGTTCTTC.

This clonotype was recorded a few times. V is TRBV10-2 and J is TRBJ2-7; the D is unclear. Germline V gives CDR1 WSHSY, CDR2 SAAADI. CDR3 size: 14 residues. With 3 bases removed from V and 2 bases from J, the gap between germline ends came to 11 bases. The CDR3 DNA reads as TGCGCCAGCAGTGACCAGGCAGGTCCCTACGAGCAGTACTTC. It codes for CASSDQAGPYEQYF.

This clonotype has just a few counts. This sequence joins TRBV29-1 and TRBJ2-7; the D gene is possibly TRBD1 (6 bases). V shed 4 bases and J shed 2 bases, with 9 bases lying between them. The CDR3 extends over 12 amino acids. CDR1 is SQVTM and CDR2 is ANQGSEA in the germline V gene. CDR3 sequence reads: CSVVGATYEQYF. The CDR3 nucleotides read TGCAGCGTTGTGGGGGCCACCTACGAGCAGTACTTC.

This clonotype has just a few counts. The chain uses TRBV7-9 and TRBJ1-2; no clear D. The CDR3 is 16 amino acids. Germline V lookup: CDR1 SEHNR, CDR2 FQNEAQ (reference sequence). V was shortened by 1 base and J by 4 bases, with 16 bases between the two germline ends. The CDR3 sequence: CASSLEMESEGYGYTF. As DNA, the CDR3 is TGTGCCAGCAGCTTAGAAATGGAGTCTGAAGGCTATGGCTACACCTTC.

This clonotype was found many times. CDR3 sequence: CASSPRAGQDYNEQFF. The CDR3 region has the DNA TGTGCCAGCAGCCCCCGAGCGGGACAGGATTACAATGAGCAGTTCTTC. The gene calls are TRBV7-9 and TRBJ2-1, with D possibly being TRBD1 (8 bases). The V gene's germline CDR1 is SEHNR and CDR2 FQNEAQ (reference sequence). CDR3 length equals 16 residues. The V and J ends lost 5 bases and 4 bases respectively, with 18 bases between them.

This chain links TRBV7-9 with TRBJ2-7, with D perhaps TRBD1 (6 bases). Germline assignment: CDR1 SEHNR and CDR2 FQNEAQ (reference sequence). Trimming took off 10 bases at V and 3 bases at J, with 16 bases between the two ends. This CDR3 is built from 13 residues. In DNA, the CDR3 is TGTGCCACCGCTAGGGACACCGACTACGAGCAGTACTTC. It specifies CATARDTDYEQYF.

This clonotype was seen a few times. The chain combines TRBV7-9 with TRBJ2-1; the D is unclear. Trimming took off 5 bases at V and 5 bases at J, with 7 bases between the two ends. The CDR3 has 12 amino acids. Germline loops: CDR1 SEHNR, CDR2 FQNEAQ (reference sequence). DNA of the CDR3: TGTGCCAGCAGCGCCCCGGACAATGAGCAGTTCTTC. It is translated as CASSAPDNEQFF.

In this sample, this clonotype turned up many times. This rearrangement joins TRBV12-3 or TRBV12-4 to TRBJ2-1; weak D call: TRBD2 (5 bases). The CDR3 spans 14 residues. V was clipped by 3 bases and J by 9 bases, with 15 bases between them. CDR3 residues: CASSLMSRGFEQFF. The CDR3 nucleotides read TGTGCCAGCAGTTTGATGAGCCGGGGATTTGAGCAGTTCTTC.

This sequence joins TRBV5-1 and TRBJ2-7; 8 bases are a match to TRBD2. Germline CDR1 reads SGHRS; CDR2 reads YFSETQ. The J segment lost 7 bases and the V segment lost 1 base, leaving 7 bases of the junction unmatched. There are 14 residues in the CDR3. CDR3 residues: CASSLTVSGGEQYF. As DNA, the CDR3 is TGCGCCAGCAGCTTGACAGTTTCGGGGGGGGAGCAGTACTTC.

This clonotype occurred a few times. This chain links TRBV7-2 with TRBJ1-1; tentative D call: TRBD1 (5 bases). CDR1 is SGHTA and CDR2 is FQGNSA in the germline V gene. This CDR3 spans 14 amino acids. The V and J ends lost 5 bases and 3 bases respectively, with 13 bases between them. CDR3 bases: TGTGCCAGCAGCGGGGGGGGGATTTACACTGAAGCTTTCTTT. Its protein product is CASSGGGIYTEAFF.